This is a list of T cell receptor beta chains from one sample in a study of radiation and T cells in renal cell carcinoma. Assay: immunoSEQ multiplex PCR; the TCRdb copy retains only in-frame clones and omits some. The table includes more than 75,000 clones, 65% to 90% detected once. This specimen consisted of blood, obtained from a patient whose treatment included radiotherapy and nephrectomy. The receptors derive from a woman aged 50 to 60 with renal cell carcinoma. The conserved cysteine and the conserved F or W are not part of the CDR3 here. Each record gives: CDR3 protein, J gene, V gene.

CDR3: ASSSQGDNTGELF
J: TRBJ2-2
V: TRBV7-8

CDR3: ASSTWRTDAYEQY
J: TRBJ2-7
V: TRBV19

CDR3: ASSELKGLDYGYT
J: TRBJ1-2
V: TRBV6-1

CDR3: ASSARLAGVYEQY
J: TRBJ2-7
V: TRBV9

CDR3: ASSFYRASSGNTIY
J: TRBJ1-3
V: TRBV6-6

CDR3: ASSPPLGYTDTQY
J: TRBJ2-3
V: TRBV18

CDR3: ASSTGQGRNEKLF
J: TRBJ1-4
V: TRBV19

CDR3: ASTESGVANQPQH
J: TRBJ1-5
V: TRBV28

CDR3: ASSQAGGGGEKQF
J: TRBJ2-1
V: TRBV4-1

CDR3: ASSYRDRRPNVGSEQY
J: TRBJ2-7
V: TRBV5-1

CDR3: ASSSTPSTDTQY
J: TRBJ2-3
V: TRBV27

CDR3: ASSARQGMGLGANVLT
J: TRBJ2-6
V: TRBV6-1

CDR3: ASSLLRGADEKLF
J: TRBJ1-4
V: TRBV7-6

CDR3: ASSGQGGEKLF
J: TRBJ1-4
V: TRBV19

CDR3: ASSRTGNQPQH
J: TRBJ1-5
V: TRBV6-1

CDR3: ASSEFRGGPDTQY
J: TRBJ2-3
V: TRBV6-1

CDR3: ASSRAPEKEAF
J: TRBJ1-1
V: TRBV10-1